What follows describes a single T cell receptor (beta chain). Its antigen is still unknown. One base away there is no much larger clone; base qualities are not given. A negative result on the clinical CCP2 antibody test was shown by CND-RA patients, and progression of joint destruction was observed despite active therapy. Every CND-RA patient had failed conventional anti-rheumatic therapy and showed typical joint destruction in the wrists and ankles. CND-RA patients were sampled not at diagnosis but after long disease histories, which in several cases spanned decades. About 50 millilitres of EDTA-anticoagulated peripheral blood were drawn from each patient. Density gradient separation with Ficoll-Paque PLUS was used to isolate peripheral blood mononuclear cells. CD8+ cells were isolated from fresh or cryopreserved PBMCs by AutoMACS magnetic bead positive selection, with purity checked by flow cytometry. Genomic DNA was extracted with Nucleospin Tissue or Tissue XS kits and quantified on a Qubit 2.0 fluorometer.

Following the manufacturer's instructions, genomic DNA from CD8+ cells served as the input for TCRbeta sequencing. TCRbeta sequencing used the immunoSEQ assay and was run at a genomics technology centre in Finland. From the authors' description of their analysis: Clonotype tables produced by the immunoSEQ preprocessing pipeline were converted into VDJtools format, and non-productive clonotypes were filtered out. Samples below 10,000 reads were excluded and the rest subsampled to 10,000 reads; most of the eight CND-RA samples passed. Shannon-Wiener, Simpson and clonality indices were calculated with the VDJtools CalcDiversityStats function on data subsampled to 10,000 reads. To infer antigen specificity, non-singleton TCRbeta clonotypes were hard-matched against VDJdb, meaning no mismatches were allowed. CDR3 sequences differing by one amino acid (Hamming distance 1) were grouped into clusters with potentially shared antigen targets. Public clonotypes were tested for group enrichment with one-sided Fisher's exact tests after resampling groups to six samples, repeated ten times. TCRdb stores this immuneACCESS table with in-frame sequences only. Part of the clones is absent; in the studies checked, under half of the shortfall reflects unresolved V genes, and no reason is known for the rest. V and J calls and clone size come straight from that table; D and trimming were deduced from the DNA. This sample comprises 13,000 or so clones, about four fifths of them detected only once. The ten most abundant clones make up about 30% of the sample.

These data originate in a study of CD8 T cells in seronegative destructive rheumatoid arthritis (dated by TCRdb to about 2020). About the study as a whole: At the time of sampling, biological drugs were being given to seven out of the eight CND-RA patients. The study compared peripheral CD8+ TCRbeta repertoires from patients with CCP-negative destructive rheumatoid arthritis (CND-RA) against repertoires from newly diagnosed seropositive RA, seronegative RA and healthy controls. Comparison cohorts of seropositive RA, seronegative RA and healthy controls came from an earlier published TCRbeta dataset rather than new sequencing. General findings and caveats noted by the study authors: After adjustment for age, less diverse and more clonal CD8+ TCRbeta repertoires appeared to be present in CND-RA patients than in other RA subtypes. Compared with controls and other RA subtypes, CND-RA repertoires contained more CMV-reactive and fewer influenza A-reactive CD8+ TCRbeta sequences. Across the 100,000 or so clonotypes tested, no public clonotype enrichment remained significant after Benjamini-Hochberg correction. The study acknowledged the small size of the CND-RA cohort as a limitation. The authors read the apparently distinct set of enriched public clonotypes carried by CND-RA patients as support for a separate disease subset. Because diagnostic samples were lacking, the TCR repertoire differences may partly reflect years of poor disease control rather than having been present at onset.

CDR1 and CDR2 are read off the germline V gene as MNHEY and SVGAGI. The CDR3 contains 14 residues, cysteine and phenylalanine counted. Only the CDR3 DNA stays, 42 bases, in frame from base 1. Trimming removed 6 bases from V and 3 bases from J, leaving 12 bases between the germline ends. The rearrangement joined TRBV6-5 to TRBJ1-5; the best D guess is TRBD1, with 5 bases matching. The material sequenced was CD8+ T cells from blood. The TCR originated in a woman aged 30-55 years with seronegative destructive rheumatoid arthritis. This receptor has the CDR3 CASSKTGYNQPQHF. The nucleotide sequence reads as follows: TGTGCCAGCAGCAAAACAGGATACAATCAGCCCCAGCATTTT.